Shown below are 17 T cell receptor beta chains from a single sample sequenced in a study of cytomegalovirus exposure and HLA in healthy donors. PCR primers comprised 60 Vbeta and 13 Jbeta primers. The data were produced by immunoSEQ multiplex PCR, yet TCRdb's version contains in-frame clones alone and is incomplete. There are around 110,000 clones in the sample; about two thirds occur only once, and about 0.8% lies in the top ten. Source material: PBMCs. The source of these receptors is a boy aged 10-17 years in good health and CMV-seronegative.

Written as DNA, the CDR3 is TGTGCCAGCAGCCAAGGACTAGCGGGAGGGGAGGCGGTCTACGAGCAGTACTTC. Protein product: CASSQGLAGGEAVYEQYF. The rearrangement uses TRBV4-2 and TRBJ2-7; 14 bases align to TRBD2. This CDR3 contains 18 residues. V gave up 1 base and J gave up 3 bases; unmatched junction bases: 8. Germline CDR1 LGHNA, CDR2 YNFKEQ.

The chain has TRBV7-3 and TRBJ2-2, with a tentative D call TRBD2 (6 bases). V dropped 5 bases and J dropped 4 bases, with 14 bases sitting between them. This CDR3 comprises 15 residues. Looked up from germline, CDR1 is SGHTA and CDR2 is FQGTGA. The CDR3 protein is CASSPRIAVTGELFF. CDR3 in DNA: TGTGCCAGCAGCCCCAGGATAGCGGTCACCGGGGAGCTGTTTTTT.

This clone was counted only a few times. The CDR3 loop reads CASSPPDRGLTYNEQFF. CDR3 nucleotide sequence: TGTGCCAGCTCACCGCCAGACAGGGGGCTCACCTACAATGAGCAGTTCTTC. V usage is TRBV18 and J usage is TRBJ2-1, with 10 bases identical to TRBD1. The CDR3 contains 17 residues. V lost 3 bases to trimming and J lost 2 bases; unmatched junction nucleotides: 7. The germline V gene has CDR1 KGHSH and CDR2 LQKENI.

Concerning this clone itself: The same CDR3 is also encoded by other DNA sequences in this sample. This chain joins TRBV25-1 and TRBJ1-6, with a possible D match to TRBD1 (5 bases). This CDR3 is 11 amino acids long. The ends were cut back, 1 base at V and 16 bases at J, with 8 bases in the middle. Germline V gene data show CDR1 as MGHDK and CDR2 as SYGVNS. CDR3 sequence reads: CASSELGLLHF. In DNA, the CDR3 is TGTGCCAGCAGTGAATTGGGACTTCTCCACTTT. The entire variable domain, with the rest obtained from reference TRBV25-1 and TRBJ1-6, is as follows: EADIYQTPRYLVIGTGKKITLECSQTMGHDKMYWYQQDPGMELHLIHYSYGVNSTEKGDLSSESTVSRIRTEHFPLTLESARPSHTSQYLCASSELGLLHFGNGTRLTVT.

CDR3 residues: CASSLGGLTPNTGELFF. The CDR3 bases are TGCGCCAGCAGCTTGGGGGGGCTCACCCCCAACACCGGGGAGCTGTTTTTT. The chain joins TRBV5-1 to TRBJ2-2; TRBD1 might be the D (6 bases). The CDR3 is 17 amino acids. Germline lookup yields CDR1 SGHRS and CDR2 YFSETQ. The germline V and J ends were trimmed by 0 bases and 2 bases, with 14 bases remaining between them. The entire variable domain, with the rest obtained from reference TRBV5-1 and TRBJ2-2, is as follows: KAGVTQTPRYLIKTRGQQVTLSCSPISGHRSVSWYQQTPGQGLQFLFEYFSETQRNKGNFPGRFSGRQFSNSRSEMNVSTLELGDSALYLCASSLGGLTPNTGELFFGEGSRLTVL.

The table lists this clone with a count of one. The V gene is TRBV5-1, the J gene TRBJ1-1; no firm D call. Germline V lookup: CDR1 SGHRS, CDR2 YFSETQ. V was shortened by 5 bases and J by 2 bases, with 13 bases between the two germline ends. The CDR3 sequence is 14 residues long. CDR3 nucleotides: TGCGCCAGCAGTAGTGCCGCGGGAAACACTGAAGCTTTCTTT. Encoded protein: CASSSAAGNTEAFF.

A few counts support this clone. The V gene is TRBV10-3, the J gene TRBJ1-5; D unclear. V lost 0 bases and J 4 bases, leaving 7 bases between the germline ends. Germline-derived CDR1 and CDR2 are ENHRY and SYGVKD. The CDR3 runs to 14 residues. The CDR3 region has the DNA TGTGCCATCAGTGAGTCGGGCGGGAATCAGCCCCAGCATTTT. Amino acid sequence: CAISESGGNQPQHF.

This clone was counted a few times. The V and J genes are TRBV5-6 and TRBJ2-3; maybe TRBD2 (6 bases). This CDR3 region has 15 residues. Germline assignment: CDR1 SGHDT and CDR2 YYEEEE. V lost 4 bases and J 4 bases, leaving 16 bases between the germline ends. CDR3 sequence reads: CASSKYGPGADTQYF. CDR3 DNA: TGTGCCAGCAGCAAATACGGACCGGGGGCAGATACGCAGTATTTT.

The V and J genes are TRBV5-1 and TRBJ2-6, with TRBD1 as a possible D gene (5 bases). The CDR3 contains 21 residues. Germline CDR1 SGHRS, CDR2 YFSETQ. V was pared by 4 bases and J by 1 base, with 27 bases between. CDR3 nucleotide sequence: TGCGCCAGCAGCCCGATAATGTCGGGCAGGGCAATCCTATCTGGGGCCAACGTCCTGACTTTC. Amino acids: CASSPIMSGRAILSGANVLTF.

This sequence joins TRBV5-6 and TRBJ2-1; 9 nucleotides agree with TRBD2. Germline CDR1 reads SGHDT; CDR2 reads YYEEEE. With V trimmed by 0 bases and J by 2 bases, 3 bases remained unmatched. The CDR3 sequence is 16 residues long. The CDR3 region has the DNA TGTGCCAGCAGCTTGGGGCTAGCGGGGCCCTACAATGAGCAGTTCTTC. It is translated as CASSLGLAGPYNEQFF.

The CDR3 DNA follows: TGTGCCAGCAGTCACCCCCGACAGCTGAACACCGGGGAGCTGTTTTTT. It codes for CASSHPRQLNTGELFF. V gene TRBV27 combines with J gene TRBJ2-2, with a tentative D call TRBD1 (5 bases). Germline V gives CDR1 MNHEY, CDR2 SMNVEV (reference sequence). Trimming pared 5 bases from V and 1 base from J, leaving 14 bases between. This CDR3 contains 16 residues.

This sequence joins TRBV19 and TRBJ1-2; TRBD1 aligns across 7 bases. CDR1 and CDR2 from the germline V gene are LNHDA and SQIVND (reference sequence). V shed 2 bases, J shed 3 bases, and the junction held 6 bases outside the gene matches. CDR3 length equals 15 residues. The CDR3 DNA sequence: TGTGCCAGTAGTATAAGCCCAGGGGGGTACTATGGCTACACCTTC. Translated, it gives CASSISPGGYYGYTF.

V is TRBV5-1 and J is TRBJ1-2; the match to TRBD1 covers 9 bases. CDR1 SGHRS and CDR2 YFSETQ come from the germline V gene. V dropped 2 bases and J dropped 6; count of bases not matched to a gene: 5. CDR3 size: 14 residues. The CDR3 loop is CASSFLTGGNGYTF. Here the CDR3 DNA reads TGCGCCAGCAGCTTCCTGACAGGGGGGAATGGCTACACCTTC.

The CDR3 sequence: CASSNPDKRYGYTF. The DNA of the CDR3 is TGTGCCAGCAGCAACCCGGACAAGCGCTATGGCTACACCTTC. The genes are TRBV5-5 and TRBJ1-2, with a possible D match to TRBD1 (5 bases). With 4 bases removed from V and 4 bases from J, the gap between germline ends came to 14 bases. The V gene's germline CDR1 is SGHKS and CDR2 YYEKEE (reference sequence). This CDR3 is 14 amino acids long.

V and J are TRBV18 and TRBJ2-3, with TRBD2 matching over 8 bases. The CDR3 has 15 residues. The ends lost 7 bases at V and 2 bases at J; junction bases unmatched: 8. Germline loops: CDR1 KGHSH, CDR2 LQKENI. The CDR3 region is CASFFGGGSTDTQYF. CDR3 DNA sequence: TGTGCCAGCTTCTTCGGGGGGGGCTCCACAGATACGCAGTATTTT.

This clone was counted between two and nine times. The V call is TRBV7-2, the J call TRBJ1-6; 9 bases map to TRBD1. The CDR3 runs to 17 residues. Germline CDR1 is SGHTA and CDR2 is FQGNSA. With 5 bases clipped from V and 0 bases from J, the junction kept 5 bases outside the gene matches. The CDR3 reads CASSRDRARSYNSPLHF. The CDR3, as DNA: TGTGCCAGCAGCAGGGACAGGGCACGCTCCTATAATTCACCCCTCCACTTT.

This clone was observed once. The CDR3 bases are TGTGCCTGGACGGGACAGGGGGTCCTACACCCTATGAACACTGAAGCTTTCTTT. It yields the protein CAWTGQGVLHPMNTEAFF. The rearrangement links TRBV30 to TRBJ1-1; TRBD1 agrees at 11 bases. J lost 0 bases, V lost 4 bases, and 13 bases had no gene match. This CDR3 contains 18 residues. The V gene's germline CDR1 is GTSNPN and CDR2 SVGIG (reference sequence). Complete variable domain (other parts from reference TRBV30 and TRBJ1-1): SQTIHQWPATLVQPVGSPLSLECTVEGTSNPNLYWYRQAAGRGLQLLFYSVGIGQISSEVPQNLSASRPQDRQFILSSKKLLLSDSGFYLCAWTGQGVLHPMNTEAFFGQGTRLTVV.